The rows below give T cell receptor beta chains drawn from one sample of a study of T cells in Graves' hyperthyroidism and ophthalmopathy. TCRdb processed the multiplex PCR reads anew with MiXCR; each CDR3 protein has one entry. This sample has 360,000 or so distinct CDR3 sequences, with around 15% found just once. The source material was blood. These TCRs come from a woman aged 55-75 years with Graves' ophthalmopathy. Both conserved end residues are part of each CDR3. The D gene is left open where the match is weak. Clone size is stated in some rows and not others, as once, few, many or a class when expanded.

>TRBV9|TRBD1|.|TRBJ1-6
TGTGCCAGCAGCGCCCGACAGGGAGAATCACCCCTCCACTTT
CASSARQGESPLHF
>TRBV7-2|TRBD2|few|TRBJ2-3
TGTGCCAGCAGCTCCGGGACTAGCGGAGTGACAGATACGCAGTATTTT
CASSSGTSGVTDTQYF
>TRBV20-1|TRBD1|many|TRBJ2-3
TGCAGTGCAAGGGTTACAGGGGGTGAAGATACGCAGTATTTT
CSARVTGGEDTQYF
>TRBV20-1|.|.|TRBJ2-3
TGCAGTGCTGAAGGATCCAAGGGGAGCACAGATACGCAGTATTTT
CSAEGSKGSTDTQYF
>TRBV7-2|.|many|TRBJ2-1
TGTGCCAGCACCTCACCACTCAATTACAATGAGCAGTTCTTC
CASTSPLNYNEQFF
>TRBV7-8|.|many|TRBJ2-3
TGTGCCAGCAGCTTAGCAGATGTTACGGATACGCAGTATTTT
CASSLADVTDTQYF
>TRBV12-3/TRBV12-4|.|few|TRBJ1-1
TGTGCCAGCAAGACGGAGGGCACTGAAGCTTTCTTT
CASKTEGTEAFF
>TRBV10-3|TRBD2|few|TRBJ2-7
TGTGCCATCAGTGAGTCGGCACTCGTGGCAGCGGGAGAATGGCAGTACTTC
CAISESALVAAGEWQYF
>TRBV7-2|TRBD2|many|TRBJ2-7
TGTGCCAGCACCCCCCCGTCGCAGGCGGGAGGACCCGAGCAGTACTTC
CASTPPSQAGGPEQYF
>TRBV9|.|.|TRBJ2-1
TGTGCCAGCAGCGTAGCAGGGACAAATGAGCAGTTCTTC
CASSVAGTNEQFF
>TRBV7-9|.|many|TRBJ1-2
TGTGCCAGCAGCTTCGCCCACGATGGCTACACCTTC
CASSFAHDGYTF
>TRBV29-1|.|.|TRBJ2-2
TGCAGCGTTGAGGACGCCGGGGAGCTGTTTTTT
CSVEDAGELFF
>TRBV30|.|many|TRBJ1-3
TGTGCCTGGAGCCGAACGGGGGCCACCCGGCAAGACACCATATATTTT
CAWSRTGATRQDTIYF
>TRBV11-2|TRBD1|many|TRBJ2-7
TGTGCCAGCAGCCACGACAGGGGGGACGAGCAGTACTTC
CASSHDRGDEQYF
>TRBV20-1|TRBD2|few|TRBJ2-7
TGCAGTGCTAATAGCGGGTCAAATTTGGAGCAGTACTTC
CSANSGSNLEQYF
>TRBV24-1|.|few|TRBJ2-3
TGTGCCACCTCAGATTTGGGGGATTTCCACACAGATACGCAGTATTTT
CATSDLGDFHTDTQYF
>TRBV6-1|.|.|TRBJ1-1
TGTGCCAGCAGTACCTTGGGCACTGAAGCTTTCTTT
CASSTLGTEAFF
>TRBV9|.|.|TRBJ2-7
TGTGCCAGCAGCGTAGTCTACAGGGCTCGCGAGCAGTACTTC
CASSVVYRAREQYF
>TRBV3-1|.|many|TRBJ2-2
TGTGCCAGCAGCCAAGGAGGGAACACCGGGGAGCTGTTTTTT
CASSQGGNTGELFF
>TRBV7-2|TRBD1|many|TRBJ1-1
TGTGCCAGCAGCCCGCGCCAGGGGGGAGACACTGAAGCTTTCTTT
CASSPRQGGDTEAFF
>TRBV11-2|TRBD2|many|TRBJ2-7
TGTGCCAGCAGCCCCGGGACTAGCGCAGCCTACGAGCAGTACTTC
CASSPGTSAAYEQYF
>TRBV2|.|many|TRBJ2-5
TGTGCCAGCAGTGAAAGGGAGTTACAAGAGACCCAGTACTTC
CASSERELQETQYF
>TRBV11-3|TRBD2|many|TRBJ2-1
TGTGCCAGCAGCTTAGAGGGTAGCGGGAGCGATGAGCAGTTCTTC
CASSLEGSGSDEQFF
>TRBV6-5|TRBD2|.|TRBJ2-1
TGTGCCAGCAGTTACTCACTAGCGGGATGGAATGAGCAGTTCTTC
CASSYSLAGWNEQFF
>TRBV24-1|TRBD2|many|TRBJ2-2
TGTGCCACCAGTGTAGGGAGACTAGCGGGAGGATTCGCGAACACCGGGGAGCTGTTTTTT
CATSVGRLAGGFANTGELFF
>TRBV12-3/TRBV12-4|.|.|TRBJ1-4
TGTGCCAGCAGTTTGGGGGCTAATGAAAAACTGTTTTTT
CASSLGANEKLFF
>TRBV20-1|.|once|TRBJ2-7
TGCAGTGCTGGGTCCCCGCGTTCCGGACCTTACGAGCAGTACTTC
CSAGSPRSGPYEQYF
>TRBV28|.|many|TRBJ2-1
TGTGCCAGCAGTTTGAGGGAACTGGGGGATGAGCAGTTCTTC
CASSLRELGDEQFF
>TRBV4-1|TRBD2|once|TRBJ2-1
TGCGCCAGCAGCCGACGAGCGGGAGACTCCTACAATGAGCAGTTCTTC
CASSRRAGDSYNEQFF